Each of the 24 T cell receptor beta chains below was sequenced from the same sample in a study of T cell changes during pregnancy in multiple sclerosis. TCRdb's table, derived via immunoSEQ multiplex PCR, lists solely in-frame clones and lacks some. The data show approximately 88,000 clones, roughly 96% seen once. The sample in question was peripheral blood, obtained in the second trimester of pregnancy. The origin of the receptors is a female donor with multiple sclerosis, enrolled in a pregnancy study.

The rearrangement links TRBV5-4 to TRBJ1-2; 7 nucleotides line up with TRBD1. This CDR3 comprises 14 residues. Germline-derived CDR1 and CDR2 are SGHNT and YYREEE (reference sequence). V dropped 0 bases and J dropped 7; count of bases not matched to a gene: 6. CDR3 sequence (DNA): TGTGCCAGCAGCTTGGGCCAGGGGGACTCTGGCTACACCTTC. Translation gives CASSLGQGDSGYTF. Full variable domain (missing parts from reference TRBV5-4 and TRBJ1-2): ETGVTQSPTHLIKTRGQQVTLRCSSQSGHNTVSWYQQALGQGPQFIFQYYREEENGRGNFPPRFSGLQFPNYSSELNVNALELDDSALYLCASSLGQGDSGYTFGSGTRLTVV.

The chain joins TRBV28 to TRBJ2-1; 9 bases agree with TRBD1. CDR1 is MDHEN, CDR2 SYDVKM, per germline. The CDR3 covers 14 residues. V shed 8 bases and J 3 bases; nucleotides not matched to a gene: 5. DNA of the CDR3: TGTGCCAGCTCTGGACAGGGGAGCTACAATGAGCAGTTCTTC. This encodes CASSGQGSYNEQFF. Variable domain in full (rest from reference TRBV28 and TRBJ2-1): DVKVTQSSRYLVKRTGEKVFLECVQDMDHENMFWYRQDPGLGLRLIYFSYDVKMKEKGDIPEGYSVSREKKERFSLILESASTNQTSMYLCASSGQGSYNEQFFGPGTRLTVL.

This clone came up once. The CDR3 loop is CASSFYQAYEQYF. CDR3 sequence (DNA): TGTGCCAGCAGCTTTTACCAGGCCTACGAGCAGTACTTC. The genes are TRBV7-6 and TRBJ2-7; D remains unclear. The germline CDR1 and CDR2 sequences are SGHVS and FNYEAQ. The CDR3 loop spans 13 amino acids. V lost 3 bases, J lost 2 bases, and 8 bases lay in between.

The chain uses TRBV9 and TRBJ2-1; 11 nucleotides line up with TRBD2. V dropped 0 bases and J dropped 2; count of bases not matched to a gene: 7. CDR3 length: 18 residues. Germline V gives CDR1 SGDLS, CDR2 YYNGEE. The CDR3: CASSVAASGRTTYNEQFF. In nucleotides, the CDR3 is TGTGCCAGCAGCGTAGCGGCTAGCGGGAGGACTACCTACAATGAGCAGTTCTTC.

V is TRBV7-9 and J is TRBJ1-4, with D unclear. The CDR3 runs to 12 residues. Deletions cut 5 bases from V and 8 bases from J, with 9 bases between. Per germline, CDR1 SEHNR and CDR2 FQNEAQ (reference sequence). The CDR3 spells CASSQSDEKLFF. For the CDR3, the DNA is TGTGCCAGCAGCCAAAGCGACGAAAAACTGTTTTTT.

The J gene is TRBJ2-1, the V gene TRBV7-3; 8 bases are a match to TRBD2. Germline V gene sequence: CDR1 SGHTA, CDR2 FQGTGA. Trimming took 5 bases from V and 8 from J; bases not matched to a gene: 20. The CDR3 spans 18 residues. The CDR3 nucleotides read TGTGCCAGCAGCCCGGCCAGAAGAGGAAGCGGGAGAATCGATGAGCAGTTCTTC. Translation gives CASSPARRGSGRIDEQFF.

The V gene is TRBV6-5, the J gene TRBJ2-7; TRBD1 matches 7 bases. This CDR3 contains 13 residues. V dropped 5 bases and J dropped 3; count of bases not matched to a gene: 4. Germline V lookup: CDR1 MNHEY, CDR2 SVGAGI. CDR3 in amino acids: CASSRDRIYEQYF. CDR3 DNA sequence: TGTGCCAGCAGTCGGGACAGAATCTACGAGCAGTACTTC.

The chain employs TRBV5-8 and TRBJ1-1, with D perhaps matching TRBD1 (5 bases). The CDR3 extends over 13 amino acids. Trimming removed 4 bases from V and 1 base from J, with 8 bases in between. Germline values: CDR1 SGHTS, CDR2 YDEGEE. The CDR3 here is CASSRGTNTEAFF. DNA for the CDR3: TGTGCCAGCAGCCGGGGGACGAACACTGAAGCTTTCTTT.

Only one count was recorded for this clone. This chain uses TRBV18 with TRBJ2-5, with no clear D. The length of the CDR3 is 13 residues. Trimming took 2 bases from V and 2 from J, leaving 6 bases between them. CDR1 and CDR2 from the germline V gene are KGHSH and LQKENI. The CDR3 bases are TGTGCCAGCTCACCATTACAGCAAGAGACCCAGTACTTC. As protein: CASSPLQQETQYF. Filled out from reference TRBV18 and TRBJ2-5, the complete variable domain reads NAGVMQNPRHLVRRRGQEARLRCSPMKGHSHVYWYRQLPEEGLKFMVYLQKENIIDESGMPKERFSAEFPKEGPSILRIQQVVRGDSAAYFCASSPLQQETQYFGPGTRLLVL.

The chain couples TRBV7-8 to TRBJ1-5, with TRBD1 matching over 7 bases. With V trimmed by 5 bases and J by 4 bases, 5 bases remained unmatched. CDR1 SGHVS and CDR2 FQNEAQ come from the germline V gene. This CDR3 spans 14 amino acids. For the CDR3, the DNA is TGTGCCAGCAGCCGACAGGGATCGAATCAGCCCCAGCATTTT. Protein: CASSRQGSNQPQHF.

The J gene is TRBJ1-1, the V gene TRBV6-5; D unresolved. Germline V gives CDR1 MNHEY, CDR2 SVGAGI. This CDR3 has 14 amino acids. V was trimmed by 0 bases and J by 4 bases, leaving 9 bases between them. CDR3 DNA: TGTGCCAGCAGTTACTCCCGTTGGAGCACTGAAGCTTTCTTT. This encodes CASSYSRWSTEAFF.

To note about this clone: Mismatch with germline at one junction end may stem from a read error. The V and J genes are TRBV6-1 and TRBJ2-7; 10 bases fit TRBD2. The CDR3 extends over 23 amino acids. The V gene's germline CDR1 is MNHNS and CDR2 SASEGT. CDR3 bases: TGTGCCAGCAGGGAAGCCCGGGGCAGGGGTTTAGTACTAGCGGGAAGACGTAGCTACGAGCAGTACTTC. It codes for CASREARGRGLVLAGRRSYEQYF.

This chain's CDR3 is CASRDLDSGNTIYF. DNA for the CDR3: TGTGCCAGCCGCGACTTGGACTCTGGAAACACCATATATTTT. The genes are TRBV10-3 and TRBJ1-3; no clear D. CDR1 is ENHRY and CDR2 is SYGVKD in the germline V gene. The CDR3 is 14 residues long. Deletions cut 10 bases from V and 0 bases from J, with 13 bases between.

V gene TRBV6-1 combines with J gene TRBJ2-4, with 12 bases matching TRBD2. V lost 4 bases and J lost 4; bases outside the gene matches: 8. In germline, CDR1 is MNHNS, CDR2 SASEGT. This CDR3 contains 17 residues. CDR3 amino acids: CASSVLSGTSGKNIQYF. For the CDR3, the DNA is TGTGCCAGCAGTGTTTTGTCGGGGACTAGCGGGAAAAACATTCAGTACTTC.

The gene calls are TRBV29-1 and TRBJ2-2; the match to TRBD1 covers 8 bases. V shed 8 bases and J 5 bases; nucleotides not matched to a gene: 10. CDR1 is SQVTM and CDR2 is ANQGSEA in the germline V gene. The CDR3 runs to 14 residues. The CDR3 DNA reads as TGCAGCATCTTCGGACAGGGACAAACCGGGGAGCTGTTTTTT. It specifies CSIFGQGQTGELFF.

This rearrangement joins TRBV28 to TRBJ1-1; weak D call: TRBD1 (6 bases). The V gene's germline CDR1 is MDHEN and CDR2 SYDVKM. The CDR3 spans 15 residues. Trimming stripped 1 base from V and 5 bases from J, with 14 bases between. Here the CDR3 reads CASSLSARGLTEAFF. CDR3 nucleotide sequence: TGTGCCAGCAGTTTATCGGCCAGGGGTTTAACTGAAGCTTTCTTT.

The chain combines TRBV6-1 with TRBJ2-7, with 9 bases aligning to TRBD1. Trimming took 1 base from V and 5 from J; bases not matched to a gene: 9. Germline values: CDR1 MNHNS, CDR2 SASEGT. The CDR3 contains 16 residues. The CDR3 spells CASSEVFGQGKNEQYF. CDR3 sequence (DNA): TGTGCCAGCAGTGAAGTTTTTGGACAGGGGAAAAACGAGCAGTACTTC.

The CDR3 loop reads CASNLLAGRGNEQFF. The DNA of the CDR3 is TGTGCCAGCAACCTACTAGCGGGACGGGGGAATGAGCAGTTCTTC. The chain joins TRBV6-6 to TRBJ2-1; 10 nucleotides align to TRBD2. Germline V gives CDR1 MNHNY, CDR2 SVGAGI (reference sequence). The CDR3 has 15 amino acids. V trimming: 7 bases; J trimming: 7 bases; junction bases outside the gene matches: 10.

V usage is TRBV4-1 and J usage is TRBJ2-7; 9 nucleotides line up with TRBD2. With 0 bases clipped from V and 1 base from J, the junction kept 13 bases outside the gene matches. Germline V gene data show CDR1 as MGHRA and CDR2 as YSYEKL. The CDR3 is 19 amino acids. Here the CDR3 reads CASSQDWTGSLAGSYEQYF. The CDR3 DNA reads TGCGCCAGCAGCCAAGATTGGACGGGCAGCCTAGCGGGATCCTACGAGCAGTACTTC.

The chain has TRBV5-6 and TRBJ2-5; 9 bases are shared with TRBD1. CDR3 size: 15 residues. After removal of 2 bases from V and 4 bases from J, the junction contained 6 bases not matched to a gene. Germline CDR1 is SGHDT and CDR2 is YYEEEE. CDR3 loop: CASSFATGGGETQYF. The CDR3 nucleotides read TGTGCCAGCAGCTTCGCGACAGGGGGGGGAGAGACCCAGTACTTC. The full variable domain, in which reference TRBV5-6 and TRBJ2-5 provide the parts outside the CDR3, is DAGVTQSPTHLIKTRGQQVTLRCSPKSGHDTVSWYQQALGQGPQFIFQYYEEEERQRGNFPDRFSGHQFPNYSSELNVNALLLGDSALYLCASSFATGGGETQYFGPGTRLLVL.

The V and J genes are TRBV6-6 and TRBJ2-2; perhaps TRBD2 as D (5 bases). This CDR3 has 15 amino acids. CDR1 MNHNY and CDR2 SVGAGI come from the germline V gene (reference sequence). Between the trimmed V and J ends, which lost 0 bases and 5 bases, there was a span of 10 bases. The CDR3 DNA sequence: TGTGCCAGCAGTTACTCGAGGGTACTTACCGGGGAGCTGTTTTTT. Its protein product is CASSYSRVLTGELFF.

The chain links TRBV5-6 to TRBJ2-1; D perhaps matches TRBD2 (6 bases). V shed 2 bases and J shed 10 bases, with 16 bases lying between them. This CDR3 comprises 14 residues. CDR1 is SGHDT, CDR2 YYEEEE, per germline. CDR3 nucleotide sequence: TGTGCCAGCAGCTTCGCGACTAGAGCTGGGGAGCAGTTCTTC. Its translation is CASSFATRAGEQFF.

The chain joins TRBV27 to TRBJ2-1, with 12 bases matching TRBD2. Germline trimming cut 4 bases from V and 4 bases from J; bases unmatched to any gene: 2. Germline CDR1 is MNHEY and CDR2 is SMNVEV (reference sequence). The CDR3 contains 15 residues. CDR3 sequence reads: CASSWTSGVYNEQFF. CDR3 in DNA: TGTGCCAGCAGTTGGACTAGCGGGGTATACAATGAGCAGTTCTTC.

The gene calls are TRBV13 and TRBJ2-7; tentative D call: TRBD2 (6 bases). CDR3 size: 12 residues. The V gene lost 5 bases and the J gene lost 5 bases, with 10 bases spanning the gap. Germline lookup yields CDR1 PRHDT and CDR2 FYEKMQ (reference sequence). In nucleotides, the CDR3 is TGTGCCAGCAGCCCCGGGACTCACGAGCAGTACTTC. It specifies CASSPGTHEQYF.